The 10 T cell receptor beta chains listed next were all sequenced from one sample in a study of identical twins. TCRdb re-analysed the 5' RACE reads in MiXCR, keeping a single row per CDR3 protein. Seen here are a few hundred thousand distinct CDR3 sequences, about 18% observed once, and the top ten hold approximately 12%. Sequencing was performed on naive T cells sorted from blood. The receptor source for this set is a man aged 50-60 years in good health.

A few counts support this clonotype. The chain links TRBV28 to TRBJ1-2; 7 bases line up with TRBD1. V lost 5 bases to trimming and J lost 7 bases; unmatched junction nucleotides: 10. The CDR3 runs 14 residues. Germline loops: CDR1 MDHEN, CDR2 SYDVKM. The CDR3 DNA reads as TGTGCCAGCAGTCCCCTAGCGACAGGGCTTGGCTACACCTTC. Translated, it gives CASSPLATGLGYTF.

This clonotype was observed a few times. This chain joins TRBV24-1 and TRBJ2-3; 7 bases line up with TRBD2. V shed 5 bases and J 2 bases; nucleotides not matched to a gene: 6. From germline, CDR1 is KGHDR and CDR2 SFDVKD. This CDR3 has 15 amino acids. The CDR3 sequence: CATSVSSGTTDTQYF. The CDR3 region has the DNA TGTGCCACCAGTGTTTCAAGCGGGACCACAGATACGCAGTATTTT.

This clonotype was seen only a few times. The rearrangement links TRBV29-1 to TRBJ2-3; 7 bases align to TRBD1. The V gene end was trimmed by 8 bases and the J gene end by 2 bases; junction bases not matched to a gene: 10. CDR1 is SQVTM, CDR2 ANQGSEA, per germline. The CDR3 runs to 14 residues. The CDR3 spells CSTRQGPSTDTQYF. CDR3 nucleotide sequence: TGCAGCACTCGACAGGGCCCTTCCACAGATACGCAGTATTTT.

V is TRBV20-1 and J is TRBJ2-5, with D tentatively TRBD2 (5 bases). The CDR3 is made up of 13 amino acids. The V gene's germline CDR1 is DFQATT and CDR2 SNEGSKA (reference sequence). V lost 5 bases, J lost 1 base, and 11 bases lay in between. This CDR3 is CSARRLTQETQYF. The CDR3 coding sequence is TGCAGTGCTCGCAGACTAACCCAAGAGACCCAGTACTTC.

The chain carries TRBV7-9 and TRBJ2-7; 8 bases agree with TRBD1. This CDR3 contains 15 residues. V gave up 5 bases and J gave up 7 bases; unmatched junction bases: 13. CDR1 is SEHNR and CDR2 is FQNEAQ in the germline V gene (reference sequence). The CDR3 coding sequence is TGTGCCAGCAGCCCCGGCACAGGGGGTTCTTGGGAGCAGTACTTC. Its protein is CASSPGTGGSWEQYF. The whole variable domain, filled in from reference TRBV7-9 and TRBJ2-7, reads DTGVSQNPRHKITKRGQNVTFRCDPISEHNRLYWYRQTLGQGPEFLTYFQNEAQLEKSRLLSDRFSAERPKGSFSTLEIQRTEQGDSAMYLCASSPGTGGSWEQYFGPGTRLTVT.

This clonotype was counted ten times or more. The V call is TRBV27, the J call TRBJ1-1; TRBD1 agrees at 7 bases. Germline-derived CDR1 and CDR2 are MNHEY and SMNVEV (reference sequence). This CDR3 contains 11 residues. Trimming cost V 6 bases and J 11 bases; bases outside gene matches: 6. CDR3 nucleotides: TGTGCCAGCAGGACCACAGGGGCGGCTTTCTTT. Translated, it gives CASRTTGAAFF.

The chain couples TRBV9 to TRBJ1-2; unclear D gene. The CDR3 runs 14 residues. Germline CDR1 SGDLS, CDR2 YYNGEE. The ends were cut back, 3 bases at V and 4 bases at J, with 13 bases in the middle. The CDR3 nucleotides are TGTGCCAGCAGCGGCGCGGGAGCGGCCTATGGCTACACCTTC. Translation gives CASSGAGAAYGYTF. The whole variable domain, remainder taken from reference TRBV9 and TRBJ1-2, is DSGVTQTPKHLITATGQRVTLRCSPRSGDLSVYWYQQSLDQGLQFLIQYYNGEERAKGNILERFSAQQFPDLHSELNLSSLELGDSALYFCASSGAGAAYGYTFGSGTRLTVV.

This clonotype was seen more than once but under ten times. The chain is built from TRBV12-3 or TRBV12-4 and TRBJ1-2; D unclear. Trimming shortened V by 5 bases and J by 1 base, and 14 bases separated the two germline ends. CDR3 length equals 15 residues. The CDR3 sequence is CASSPTLSVNYGYTF. The DNA of the CDR3 is TGTGCCAGCAGTCCTACATTGTCGGTTAACTATGGCTACACCTTC.

This clonotype was detected a few times. The chain uses TRBV6-5 and TRBJ2-1; 7 nucleotides agree with TRBD2. Germline CDR1 reads MNHEY; CDR2 reads SVGAGI. J gave up 7 bases and V 4 bases, and 10 bases lay outside the gene matches. This CDR3 has 15 residues. The CDR3 here is CASSFRASGGNEQFF. Here the CDR3 DNA reads TGTGCCAGCAGTTTTAGGGCTAGCGGAGGAAATGAGCAGTTCTTC.

The chain links TRBV27 to TRBJ2-1; weak D call: TRBD2 (5 bases). The CDR3 has 16 residues. Per the germline V gene, CDR1 is MNHEY and CDR2 is SMNVEV (reference sequence). V was shortened by 1 base and J by 7 bases, with 17 bases between the two germline ends. Here the CDR3 DNA reads TGTGCCAGCAGTTTATTAGGTGTGATGGAGGAGAATGAGCAGTTCTTC. Protein product: CASSLLGVMEENEQFF.